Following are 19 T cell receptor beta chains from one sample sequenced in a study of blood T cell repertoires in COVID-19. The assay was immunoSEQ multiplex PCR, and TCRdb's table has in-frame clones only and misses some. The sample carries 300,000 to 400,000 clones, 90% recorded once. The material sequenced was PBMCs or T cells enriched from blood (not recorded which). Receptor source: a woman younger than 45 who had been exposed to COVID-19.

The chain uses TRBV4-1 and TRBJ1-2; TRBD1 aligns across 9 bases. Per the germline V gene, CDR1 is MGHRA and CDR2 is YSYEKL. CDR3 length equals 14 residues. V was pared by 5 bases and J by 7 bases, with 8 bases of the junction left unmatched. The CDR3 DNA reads TGCGCCAGCAGCAAGCCGGGACAGGGACCTGGCTACACCTTC. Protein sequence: CASSKPGQGPGYTF.

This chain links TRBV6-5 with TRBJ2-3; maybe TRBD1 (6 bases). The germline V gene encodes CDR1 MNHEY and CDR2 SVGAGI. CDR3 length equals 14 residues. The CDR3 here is CAHAGQPSSDTQYF. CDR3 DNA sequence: TGTGCACATGCCGGACAGCCATCAAGTGATACGCAGTATTTT.

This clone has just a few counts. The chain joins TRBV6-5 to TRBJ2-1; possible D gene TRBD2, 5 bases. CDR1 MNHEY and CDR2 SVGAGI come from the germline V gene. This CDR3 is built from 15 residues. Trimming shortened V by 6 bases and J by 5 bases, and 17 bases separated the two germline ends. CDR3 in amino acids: CASSDGRGEHNEQFF. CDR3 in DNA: TGTGCCAGCAGCGATGGGAGAGGAGAGCACAATGAGCAGTTCTTC.

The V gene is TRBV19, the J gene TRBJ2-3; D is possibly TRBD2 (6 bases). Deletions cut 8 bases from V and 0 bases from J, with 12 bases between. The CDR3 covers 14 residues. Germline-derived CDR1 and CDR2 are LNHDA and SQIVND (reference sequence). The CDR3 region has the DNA TGTGCCAGTCGGTTGGGGGGAAGCACAGATACGCAGTATTTT. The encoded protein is CASRLGGSTDTQYF.

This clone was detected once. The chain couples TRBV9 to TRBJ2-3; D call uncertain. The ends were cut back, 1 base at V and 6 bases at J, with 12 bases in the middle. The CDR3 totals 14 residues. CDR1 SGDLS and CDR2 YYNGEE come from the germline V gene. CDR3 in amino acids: CASSVTDLGDTQYF. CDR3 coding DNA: TGTGCCAGCAGCGTAACCGACCTCGGGGATACGCAGTATTTT. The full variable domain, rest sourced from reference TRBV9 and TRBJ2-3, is DSGVTQTPKHLITATGQRVTLRCSPRSGDLSVYWYQQSLDQGLQFLIQYYNGEERAKGNILERFSAQQFPDLHSELNLSSLELGDSALYFCASSVTDLGDTQYFGPGTRLTVL.

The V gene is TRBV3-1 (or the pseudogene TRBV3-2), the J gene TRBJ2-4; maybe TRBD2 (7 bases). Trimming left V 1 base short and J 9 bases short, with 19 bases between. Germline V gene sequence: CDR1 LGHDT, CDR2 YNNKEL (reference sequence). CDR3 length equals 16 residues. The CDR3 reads CASSQAWGGSVGIQYF. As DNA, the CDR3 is TGTGCCAGCAGCCAAGCGTGGGGGGGCTCAGTAGGCATTCAGTACTTC.

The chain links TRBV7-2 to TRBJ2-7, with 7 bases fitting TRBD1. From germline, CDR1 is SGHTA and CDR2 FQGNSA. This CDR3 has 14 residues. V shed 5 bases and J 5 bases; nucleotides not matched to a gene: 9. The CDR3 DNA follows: TGTGCCAGCAGCCTACGACAGGGAGAACACGAGCAGTACTTC. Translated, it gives CASSLRQGEHEQYF.

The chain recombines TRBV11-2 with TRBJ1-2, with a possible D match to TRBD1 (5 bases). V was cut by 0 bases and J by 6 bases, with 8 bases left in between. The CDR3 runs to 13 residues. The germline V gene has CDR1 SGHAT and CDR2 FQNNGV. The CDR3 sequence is CASSLDRQHGYTF. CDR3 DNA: TGTGCCAGCAGCTTAGATCGACAGCATGGCTACACCTTC.

CDR3 sequence reads: CASSLGPGGRNTQYF. In DNA, the CDR3 is TGCGCCAGCAGCTTGGGACCGGGGGGGCGGAATACGCAGTATTTT. V is TRBV5-1 and J is TRBJ2-3; TRBD2 matches at 8 bases. Trimming at V came to 0 bases and at J to 7 bases, leaving 7 bases not matched to a gene. Germline CDR1 and CDR2: SGHRS and YFSETQ. This CDR3 comprises 15 residues.

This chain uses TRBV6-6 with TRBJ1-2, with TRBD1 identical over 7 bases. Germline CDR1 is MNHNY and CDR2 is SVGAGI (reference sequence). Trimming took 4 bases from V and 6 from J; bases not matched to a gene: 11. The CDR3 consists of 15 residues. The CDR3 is CASSLSRTGSDGYTF. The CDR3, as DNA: TGTGCCAGCAGTTTATCCCGGACAGGTAGCGATGGCTACACCTTC.

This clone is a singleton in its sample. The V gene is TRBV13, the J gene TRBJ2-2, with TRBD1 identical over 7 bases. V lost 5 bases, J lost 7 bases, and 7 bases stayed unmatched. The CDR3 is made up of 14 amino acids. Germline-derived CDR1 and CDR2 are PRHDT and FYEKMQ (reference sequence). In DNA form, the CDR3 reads TGTGCCAGCAGCCGACAGGGAGTGAACGGGGAGCTGTTTTTT. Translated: CASSRQGVNGELFF.

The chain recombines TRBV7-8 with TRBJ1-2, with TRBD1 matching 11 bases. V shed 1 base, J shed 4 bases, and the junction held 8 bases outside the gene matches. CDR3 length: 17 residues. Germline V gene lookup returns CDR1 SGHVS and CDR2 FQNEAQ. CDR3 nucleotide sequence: TGTGCCAGCAGCTTAGTCCGGGACAGGGGGTCGGTCTATGGCTACACCTTC. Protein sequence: CASSLVRDRGSVYGYTF.

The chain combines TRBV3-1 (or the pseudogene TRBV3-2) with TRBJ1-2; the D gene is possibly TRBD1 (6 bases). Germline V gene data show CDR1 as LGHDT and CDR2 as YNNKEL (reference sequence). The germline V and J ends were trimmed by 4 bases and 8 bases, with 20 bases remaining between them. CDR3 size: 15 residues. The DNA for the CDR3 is TGTGCCAGCAGCCTACGGGACATCAAAAGGGTAGGCTACACCTTC. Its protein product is CASSLRDIKRVGYTF.

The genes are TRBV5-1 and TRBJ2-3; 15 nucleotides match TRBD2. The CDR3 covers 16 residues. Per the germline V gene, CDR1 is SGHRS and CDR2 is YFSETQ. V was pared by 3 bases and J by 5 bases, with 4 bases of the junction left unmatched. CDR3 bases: TGCGCCAGCAGCTCAGGGACTAGCGGGGGGCAAGATACGCAGTATTTT. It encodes CASSSGTSGGQDTQYF.

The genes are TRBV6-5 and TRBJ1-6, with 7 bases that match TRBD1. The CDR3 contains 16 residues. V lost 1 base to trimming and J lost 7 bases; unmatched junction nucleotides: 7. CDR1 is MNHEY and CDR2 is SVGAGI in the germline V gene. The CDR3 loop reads CASSYYLDRKNSPLHF. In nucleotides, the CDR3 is TGTGCCAGCAGTTACTATTTGGACAGGAAAAATTCACCCCTCCACTTT.

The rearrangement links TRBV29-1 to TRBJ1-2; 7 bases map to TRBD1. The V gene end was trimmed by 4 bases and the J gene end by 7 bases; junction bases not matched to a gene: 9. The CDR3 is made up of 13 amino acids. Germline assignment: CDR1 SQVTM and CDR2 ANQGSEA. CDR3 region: CSVAGVTGAGYTF. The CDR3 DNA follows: TGCAGCGTTGCGGGGGTCACAGGGGCTGGCTACACCTTC.

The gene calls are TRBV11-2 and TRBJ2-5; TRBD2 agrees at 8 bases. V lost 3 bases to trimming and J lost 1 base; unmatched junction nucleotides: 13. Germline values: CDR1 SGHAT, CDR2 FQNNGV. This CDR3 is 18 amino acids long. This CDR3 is CASSLRSGGVTLQETQYF. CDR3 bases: TGTGCCAGCAGCTTGCGCAGCGGGGGAGTTACTCTCCAAGAGACCCAGTACTTC.

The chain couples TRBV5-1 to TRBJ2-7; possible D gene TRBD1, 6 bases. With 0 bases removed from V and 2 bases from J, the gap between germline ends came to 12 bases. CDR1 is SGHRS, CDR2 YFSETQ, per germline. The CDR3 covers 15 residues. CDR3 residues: CASSLGSGATYEQYF. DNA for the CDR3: TGCGCCAGCAGCTTGGGTTCAGGGGCGACCTACGAGCAGTACTTC.

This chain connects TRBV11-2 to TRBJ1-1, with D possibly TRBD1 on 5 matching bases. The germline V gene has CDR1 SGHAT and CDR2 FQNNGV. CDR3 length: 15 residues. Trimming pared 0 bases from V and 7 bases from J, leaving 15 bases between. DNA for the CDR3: TGTGCCAGCAGCTTAGATCGGGGGTTGGGGATTGAAGCTTTCTTT. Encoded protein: CASSLDRGLGIEAFF. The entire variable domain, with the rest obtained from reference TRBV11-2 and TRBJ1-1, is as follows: EAGVAQSPRYKIIEKRQSVAFWCNPISGHATLYWYQQILGQGPKLLIQFQNNGVVDDSQLPKDRFSAERLKGVDSTLKIQPAKLEDSAVYLCASSLDRGLGIEAFFGQGTRLTVV.